This T cell receptor beta chain was captured in a study of CD8+ T cells in alopecia areata. In the study overall: Tofacitinib lasted 6 to 18 months, then 6 months off drug. Study-wide results and limits: TCRs were shared less clearly across patients than in mice, possibly for HLA-related reasons.

The sample holds a few counts of this clone. Its antigen is still unknown. RNA was extracted and reverse transcribed into cDNA as the sequencing template. Produced via immunoSEQ multiplex PCR; TCRdb's table is partial and in-frame only. The sample gives roughly 97,000 clones, 35% to 45% of which show up once; roughly 1.3% is in the top ten. CDR3 size: 16 residues. Per germline, CDR1 MDHEN and CDR2 SYDVKM. With 2 bases removed from V and 2 bases from J, the gap between germline ends came to 10 bases. The sample taken for sequencing was CD4+ T cells sorted from blood. The chain uses TRBV28 and TRBJ2-6; TRBD1 might be the D (5 bases). This sequence was found in a human donor with alopecia areata. The chain's CDR3 is CASSLGLRAGANVLTF. Written as DNA, the CDR3 is TGTGCCAGCAGTTTAGGGCTCAGGGCTGGGGCCAACGTCCTGACTTTC.